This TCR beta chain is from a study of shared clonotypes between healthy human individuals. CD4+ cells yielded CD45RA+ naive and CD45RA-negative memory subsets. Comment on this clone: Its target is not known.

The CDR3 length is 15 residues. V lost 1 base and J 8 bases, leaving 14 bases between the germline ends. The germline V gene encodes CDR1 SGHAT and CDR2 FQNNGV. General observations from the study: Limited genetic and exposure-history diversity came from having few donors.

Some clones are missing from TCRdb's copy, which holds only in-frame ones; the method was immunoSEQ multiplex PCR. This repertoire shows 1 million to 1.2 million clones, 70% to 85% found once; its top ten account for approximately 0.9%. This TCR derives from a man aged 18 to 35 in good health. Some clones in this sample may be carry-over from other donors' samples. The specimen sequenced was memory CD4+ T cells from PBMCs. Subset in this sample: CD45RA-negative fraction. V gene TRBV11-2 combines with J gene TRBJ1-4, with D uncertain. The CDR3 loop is CASSLGPDHLEKLFF. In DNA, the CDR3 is TGTGCCAGCAGCTTAGGGCCGGACCATTTGGAAAAACTGTTTTTT.